This T cell receptor (beta chain) comes out of a study of Siglec-9 on CD8 T cells in melanoma (dated by TCRdb to about 2019). Regarding the research as a whole: The study investigated Siglec-9 expression on CD8+ T cells and the role of Siglec-9 in regulating T cells in the melanoma tumor microenvironment. General conclusions and limits of the study: An effector memory CD8+ T-cell subset that appeared to accumulate within melanoma tumors was reported to be marked and regulated by Siglec-9.

The CDR3 has 18 amino acids, counting the end cysteine and phenylalanine. The kept DNA is CDR3 alone, 54 bases in frame from the first base. V trim: 1 base; J trim: 4 bases; unmatched bases: 12. The germline V gene sets CDR1 to SNHLY and CDR2 to FYNNEI. As concerns this clone: The specificity of this receptor is unknown. Base qualities are missing; no much larger clone stands one base away.

Libraries came from the immunoSEQ multiplex PCR assay. TCRdb carries this immuneACCESS record with in-frame sequences only. Its versions omit some clonotypes, under half of them owing to an unresolved V gene in the studies checked, with the rest unexplained. The sample includes around 30,000 clones, with about 80% observed a single time. The top ten clones comprise roughly 6% of the sample. The sample consisted of Siglec-9- CD8+ T cells sorted from blood. Per the publication, the cell subset or site label means: CD8 T cells lacking Siglec-9. This TCR was recovered from a human donor in good health. Recombination connected TRBV2 to TRBJ2-5; TRBD2 fits 10 bases in the junction. The DNA sequence is as follows: TGTGCCAGCAGTGAAGAGAGTGCGGCTAGCGGGAGCCCAGAGACCCAGTACTTC. Its translation reads: CASSEESAASGSPETQYF.